This record covers a single T cell receptor beta chain. CDR1 and CDR2 (germline): SGHNT, YYREEE (reference sequence). The junction had 10 bases not matched to a gene; V was cut back by 4 bases and J by 5 bases. The CDR3 spans 15 residues. These data belong to a study of cytomegalovirus exposure and HLA in healthy donors. Study context: When 300 to 500 donors were genotyped, 81% of them were found to fall in the Caucasian-associated ancestry cluster.

The PCR employed 60 Vbeta primers together with 13 Jbeta primers. Profiling relied on immunoSEQ multiplex PCR, and the TCRdb table lists in-frame clones only, not all of them. Altogether about 130,000 clones are present, roughly 75% being singletons, with the ten largest covering more than 1%. The sequence derives from a female donor in good health and CMV-seronegative. Sequenced input: PBMCs. J is TRBJ2-7 and V is TRBV5-4, with 9 bases aligning to TRBD2. The CDR3 protein is CASSPRGGRAHEQYF. CDR3 coding DNA: TGTGCCAGCAGCCCGAGAGGCGGGAGGGCCCACGAGCAGTACTTC.